The clone carrying this T cell receptor (beta chain) was recorded only once. Its antigen is unidentified. The data were obtained in a study of cytomegalovirus exposure and HLA in healthy donors. Study-level background: Drawn from HLA-typed donors, some 80 million unique TCRs were held in an early data release. Overall study results and limits: Later analysis indicated greater clonal expansion among HLA-associated TCR beta chains than among equally common other chains. There were some V segments, including TRBV6-2 and TRBV6-3, excluded as indistinguishable. Fewer N-insertions than the 666-donor mean were reportedly shown by an Asian-associated ancestry cluster in a later analysis.

From germline, CDR1 is KGHSH and CDR2 LQKENI. The CDR3 is 13 residues long. Trimming shortened V by 3 bases and J by 5 bases, and 7 bases separated the two germline ends. The PCR was carried out with 60 Vbeta primers and 13 Jbeta primers. Clones were sequenced by immunoSEQ multiplex PCR, and TCRdb holds only the in-frame ones, with some missing. The sample has 140,000 to 150,000 clones, almost 80% seen once. This receptor was taken from a woman in her thirties in good health and CMV-seronegative. This chain links TRBV18 with TRBJ1-4, with D unclear. Source material: PBMCs. The CDR3 sequence: CASSPFQNEKLFF. CDR3 coding DNA: TGTGCCAGCTCACCTTTCCAGAATGAAAAACTGTTTTTT.